This is a list of T cell receptor beta chains from one sample in a study of metastatic and nonmetastatic thyroid tumors. TCRdb recomputed clones from the PCR reads via MiXCR. The table shows around 19,000 clones, with over 25% occurring only once. Sequenced input: tumor tissue. The receptors were gathered from a male donor with papillary thyroid cancer or a benign thyroid nodule (not recorded which). Some clones in this sample may be carry-over from other donors' samples. CDR3s include the opening cysteine and the closing phenylalanine or tryptophan. D genes are given only for firm matches. Where a row states a size, it is once, few, many or the class of an expanded clone; other rows omit it.

j_call	d_call	clone_size	v_call	cdr3_nt	cdr3_aa
TRBJ1-5	.	medium-sized	TRBV6-1	TGTGCCAGCAGTGTAGGTATCGACAGGTCGGTTCAGCCCCAGCATTTT	CASSVGIDRSVQPQHF
TRBJ2-3	.	few	TRBV27	TGTGCCAGCAGTTTAAGTTTCAGCACCGGGCAGTATTTT	CASSLSFSTGQYF
TRBJ2-7	.	.	TRBV20-1	TGCAGTGCTAGAGATAGTGGAGCAGGGGCGGATGAGCAGTACTTC	CSARDSGAGADEQYF
TRBJ1-5	.	few	TRBV6-2/TRBV6-3	TGTGCCAGCAGTTACTCGCGGGAGAGGAATCAGCCCCAGCATTTT	CASSYSRERNQPQHF
TRBJ1-4	.	.	TRBV18	TGTGCCAGCTCTTTAGGAAGGAGTAATGAAAAACTGTTTTTT	CASSLGRSNEKLFF
TRBJ2-1	TRBD1	few	TRBV6-1	TGTGCCATCAGTCAGGGGGCGAATGAGCAGTTCTTC	CAISQGANEQFF
TRBJ1-4	.	.	TRBV3-1	TGTGCCAGCAGCCTAGACATAGCCCATGAAAAACTGTTTTTT	CASSLDIAHEKLFF
TRBJ2-7	TRBD1	.	TRBV19	TGTGCCAGTAGTATTCCGGGACAGGGGTTCGAGCAGTACTTC	CASSIPGQGFEQYF
TRBJ2-2	.	few	TRBV20-1	TGCAGTGCTTTAGCGGCTCGGAGCACCGGGGAGCTGTTTTTT	CSALAARSTGELFF
TRBJ2-3	TRBD1	once	TRBV6-2/TRBV6-3	TGTGCCAGCAGTATAAAGGCAGGGGGCTCAGATACGCAGTATTTT	CASSIKAGGSDTQYF
TRBJ1-2	.	.	TRBV20-1	TGCAGTGCTTTCTCGCCAGCCCCGAACTATGGCTACACCTTC	CSAFSPAPNYGYTF
TRBJ2-1	.	.	TRBV19	TGTGCCAGTAGTTTCTCGGGGCAGGGCCATGAGCAGTTCTTC	CASSFSGQGHEQFF
TRBJ1-2	.	.	TRBV7-9	TGTGCCAGCAGCTCGGACGGCTATGGCTACACCTTC	CASSSDGYGYTF
TRBJ2-7	TRBD1	few	TRBV20-1	TGCACCCACTCCCGACAGGGTTCCTACGAGCAGTACTTC	CTHSRQGSYEQYF
TRBJ2-1	.	.	TRBV7-9	TGTGCCAGCAGCTTCGACACGCCGAATGAGCAGTTCTTC	CASSFDTPNEQFF
TRBJ1-3	.	medium-sized	TRBV7-8	TGTGCCAGCGTCCAGGGATCCAGTGGAAACACCATATATTTT	CASVQGSSGNTIYF
TRBJ2-7	.	few	TRBV6-2/TRBV6-3	TGTGCCAGCAGTTACCATAACTTGGGGGAGCAGTACTTC	CASSYHNLGEQYF
TRBJ1-1	.	few	TRBV5-1	TGCGCCAGTTCGACCGGGCCTGGAGGGACTGAAGCTTTCTTT	CASSTGPGGTEAFF
TRBJ2-6	.	many	TRBV2	TGTGCCAAAGCAGTCGTGGTTCGTGACTCTGGGGCCAACGTCCTGACTTTC	CAKAVVVRDSGANVLTF
TRBJ2-5	.	.	TRBV6-2/TRBV6-3	TGTGCCAGCAGTACGGCGGAAGAAGAGACCCAGTACTTC	CASSTAEEETQYF
TRBJ2-7	.	.	TRBV27	TGTGCCAGCAGTTTATCGTGGCGGAGCTCATACGAGCAGTACTTC	CASSLSWRSSYEQYF
TRBJ2-1	.	.	TRBV27	TGTGCCAGCAGTTTCCGAGGGGCCACCTCCTACAATGAGCAGTTCTTC	CASSFRGATSYNEQFF
TRBJ1-5	.	few	TRBV5-5	TGTGCCAGCAGCTTGGAGTTCTCCGTGGGTCAGCCCCAGCATTTT	CASSLEFSVGQPQHF
TRBJ2-1	TRBD2	many	TRBV20-1	TGCAGTGTGCCATCCGGGACTAGCGGGGAAGATGAGCAGTTCTTC	CSVPSGTSGEDEQFF
TRBJ2-3	.	once	TRBV5-1	TGCGCCAGAAGGTGGAGCGATACGCAGTATTTT	CARRWSDTQYF
TRBJ2-1	TRBD2	medium-sized	TRBV12-3/TRBV12-4	TGTGCCAGCACTGAAATAGCGGGAGTGAATGAGCAGTTCTTC	CASTEIAGVNEQFF
TRBJ2-7	.	.	TRBV2	TGTGCCAGCAGAATCTACGAGCAGTACTTC	CASRIYEQYF
TRBJ2-7	.	.	TRBV11-2	TGTGCCAGCAGCCCTCTAGCGTCGGGCTACGAGCAGTACTTC	CASSPLASGYEQYF
TRBJ1-6	TRBD1	many	TRBV5-1	TGCGCCAGCAGCCGAACCGGACAGGGGGAGAATTCACCCCTCCACTTT	CASSRTGQGENSPLHF
TRBJ1-2	TRBD1	many	TRBV29-1	TGCAGCGTTCAGGGGGGTACTAACTATGGCTACACCTTC	CSVQGGTNYGYTF
TRBJ2-1	TRBD1	.	TRBV7-3	TGTGCCAGCAGCTTAAATCCCGGGACAGGGGAGTTCTTC	CASSLNPGTGEFF
TRBJ2-7	TRBD2	medium-sized	TRBV7-9	TGTGCCAGCAGCTTGACTAGCGGGGAGCAGTACTTC	CASSLTSGEQYF
TRBJ1-5	.	medium-sized	TRBV7-3	TGTGCCAGCAGCTTACAGAAGGATCAGCCCCAGCATTTT	CASSLQKDQPQHF
TRBJ2-3	TRBD2	many	TRBV7-9	TGTGCCAGCAGCTCCTCTAGCGGGATCACAGATACGCAGTATTTT	CASSSSSGITDTQYF
TRBJ2-1	.	once	TRBV5-1	TGCGCCAGCAGCTTGGCCTGGGGCAATGAGCAGTTCTTC	CASSLAWGNEQFF
TRBJ2-1	TRBD2	many	TRBV19	TGTGCCAGTAGTGTCCGCGGGGGTCCCTACAATGAGCAGTTCTTC	CASSVRGGPYNEQFF
TRBJ2-5	.	.	TRBV20-1	TGCAGTGCTAGAGTGGGGGGCAGCCAAGAGACCCAGTACTTC	CSARVGGSQETQYF
TRBJ1-2	.	.	TRBV5-1	TGCGCCAGCAGCTTGGGGTCTCCGGATGGCTACACCTTC	CASSLGSPDGYTF
TRBJ2-3	TRBD2	many	TRBV7-9	TGTGCCAGCAGCACCTGGCGGGGGGGAGGGGATACGCAGTATTTT	CASSTWRGGGDTQYF
TRBJ2-2	.	.	TRBV5-1	TGCGCCAGCAGGTCCGCGGGCACCGGGGAGCTGTTTTTT	CASRSAGTGELFF
TRBJ1-4	.	.	TRBV4-1	TGCGCCAGCAGCCCTCGGAGGTCGACTAATGAAAAACTGTTTTTT	CASSPRRSTNEKLFF
TRBJ2-1	TRBD2	many	TRBV12-3/TRBV12-4	TGTGCCAGCAGTTTTTATGGTAGCGGGAAGCATGGTGAGCAGTTCTTC	CASSFYGSGKHGEQFF
TRBJ1-1	.	.	TRBV2	TGTGCCAGCAGTGAATTGGAGGACACTGAAGCTTTCTTT	CASSELEDTEAFF
TRBJ2-7	TRBD2	.	TRBV7-2	TGTGCCAGCAGCTTAGTCCCCAGCGGGAGCTACGAGCAGTACTTC	CASSLVPSGSYEQYF
TRBJ2-7	.	.	TRBV30	TGTGCCTGGAGTGTAGCTAGTATCTACGAGCAGTACTTC	CAWSVASIYEQYF
TRBJ2-5	.	many	TRBV9	TGTGCCAGCAGCGTAGACCAGGACCAAGAGACCCAGTACTTC	CASSVDQDQETQYF
TRBJ1-5	.	few	TRBV2	TGTGCCAGAAATACGACCGGGGGGCCCCAGCATTTT	CARNTTGGPQHF
TRBJ1-1	.	many	TRBV10-3	TGTGCCATCAGTGAGCAGTCAGAGGGCCATGAAGCTTTCTTT	CAISEQSEGHEAFF
TRBJ1-2	.	few	TRBV2	TGTGCCAGCAGTGAAGGTCAGGGGAGGTATGGCTACACCTTC	CASSEGQGRYGYTF
TRBJ1-4	TRBD1	few	TRBV2	TGTGCCAGCAGTGTACAGGGGCGTAATGAAAAACTGTTTTTT	CASSVQGRNEKLFF
TRBJ2-2	TRBD2	medium-sized	TRBV12-3/TRBV12-4	TGTGCCAGCAGTTTCGGGACTAGCGCCGGGGAGCTGTTTTTT	CASSFGTSAGELFF
TRBJ1-5	.	few	TRBV6-7	TGTGCCAGCAGTTACTCAGCGAGGCAGAATAGCAATCAGCCCCAGCATTTT	CASSYSARQNSNQPQHF
TRBJ1-2	.	.	TRBV18	TGTGCCAGCTCACCAGGGTATGGCTACACCTTC	CASSPGYGYTF
TRBJ2-2	.	.	TRBV7-3	TGTGCCAGCAGGAGTAACTGGGAGCTGTTTTTT	CASRSNWELFF